This T cell receptor (beta chain) was captured by sequencing in a study of shared clonotypes between healthy human individuals. Regarding the study as a whole: Against clonotypes common to all four donors, non-shared ones had lower generation probabilities. Memory subsets generally showed smaller estimated richness than naive subsets did.

Comment on this clone: Its cognate antigen is unknown.

Subsets obtained from CD4+ cells comprised CD45RA+ naive and CD45RA-negative memory cells. Germline lookup yields CDR1 SEHNR and CDR2 FQNEAQ (reference sequence). The CDR3 contains 13 residues. V shed 1 base and J shed 2 bases, with 5 bases lying between them. Here immunoSEQ multiplex PCR was the method, and the copy in TCRdb shows in-frame clones only, minus some. The sample includes more than 1.2 million clones, approximately 98.5% of them seen just once. The specimen was naive CD4+ T cells sorted from blood. Subset specified: CD45RA+ positively selected. V is TRBV7-9 and J is TRBJ1-1, with D hard to call. The sequence was obtained from a man aged 30 to 39 in good health. The CDR3 sequence: CASSLDFNTEAFF. The DNA of the CDR3 is TGTGCCAGCAGCTTAGACTTTAACACTGAAGCTTTCTTT. Full variable domain (rest looked up from reference TRBV7-9 and TRBJ1-1): DTGVSQNPRHKITKRGQNVTFRCDPISEHNRLYWYRQTLGQGPEFLTYFQNEAQLEKSRLLSDRFSAERPKGSFSTLEIQRTEQGDSAMYLCASSLDFNTEAFFGQGTRLTVV.